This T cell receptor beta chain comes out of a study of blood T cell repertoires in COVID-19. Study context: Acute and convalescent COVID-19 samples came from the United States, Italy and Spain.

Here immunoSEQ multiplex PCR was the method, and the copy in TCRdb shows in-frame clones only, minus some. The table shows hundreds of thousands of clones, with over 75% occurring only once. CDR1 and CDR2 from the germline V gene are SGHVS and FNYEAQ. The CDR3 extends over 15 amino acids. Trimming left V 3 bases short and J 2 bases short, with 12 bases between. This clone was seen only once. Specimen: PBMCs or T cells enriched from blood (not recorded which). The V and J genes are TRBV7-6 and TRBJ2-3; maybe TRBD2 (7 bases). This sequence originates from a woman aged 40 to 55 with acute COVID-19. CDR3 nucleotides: TGTGCCAGCAGCTTCGCGGGGGCTCCCACAGATACGCAGTATTTT. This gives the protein CASSFAGAPTDTQYF.